This passage covers 10 T cell receptor beta chains from one sample sequenced in a study of cytomegalovirus exposure and HLA in healthy donors. PCR used 60 Vbeta primers and 13 Jbeta primers. Using immunoSEQ multiplex PCR, the repertoire was profiled, and TCRdb retains in-frame clones only, with some absent. The data hold 180,000 or so clones, with approximately 83% observed a single time. Specimen: PBMCs. The receptors here all came from a boy between 2 and 10 years old in good health and CMV-seronegative.

This clone was observed a handful of times. The chain is built from TRBV7-9 and TRBJ1-2, with 8 positions matching TRBD1. Germline values: CDR1 SEHNR, CDR2 FQNEAQ (reference sequence). V was clipped by 5 bases and J by 8 bases; unmatched bases: 22. This CDR3 comprises 18 residues. CDR3 loop: CASSTSRYGPGQVKGYTF. In DNA, the CDR3 is TGTGCCAGCAGCACATCACGTTACGGACCGGGACAGGTAAAAGGCTACACCTTC. The complete variable domain, with remaining parts taken from reference TRBV7-9 and TRBJ1-2, reads DTGVSQNPRHKITKRGQNVTFRCDPISEHNRLYWYRQTLGQGPEFLTYFQNEAQLEKSRLLSDRFSAERPKGSFSTLEIQRTEQGDSAMYLCASSTSRYGPGQVKGYTFGSGTRLTVV.

The chain has TRBV9 and TRBJ2-1; unclear D gene. The germline V gene encodes CDR1 SGDLS and CDR2 YYNGEE. V lost 4 bases to trimming and J lost 5 bases, with 28 bases between them. This CDR3 spans 19 amino acids. CDR3 coding DNA: TGTGCCAGCAGCTCACCTCACACAATCCGGGTTCCAAGCGACAATGAGCAGTTCTTC. As protein: CASSSPHTIRVPSDNEQFF.

V and J are TRBV2 and TRBJ2-5, with TRBD1 matching over 7 bases. The J call is uncertain, as TRBJ2-7 better fits the DNA end. CDR3 length equals 17 residues. Germline lookup yields CDR1 SNHLY and CDR2 FYNNEI. CDR3 sequence (DNA): TGTGCCAGCAGTGCAGCTCTCCACAGGGGCCAGATCTACGAGCAGTACTTC. Its protein is CASSAALHRGQIYEQYF.

This clone was found a few times. The genes are TRBV7-9 and TRBJ2-3, with D possibly matching TRBD1 (5 bases). The CDR3 sequence is 11 residues long. Trimming left V 8 bases short and J 4 bases short, with 7 bases between. Germline CDR1 is SEHNR and CDR2 is FQNEAQ (reference sequence). The CDR3 reads CASARADTQYF. CDR3 in DNA: TGTGCCAGCGCCAGGGCAGATACGCAGTATTTT.

The chain links TRBV7-8 to TRBJ2-7, with 9 bases matching TRBD1. The CDR3 is 16 amino acids. The V and J ends lost 1 base and 1 base, in that order; junction bases with no gene match: 5. CDR1 SGHVS and CDR2 FQNEAQ come from the germline V gene. The CDR3 DNA reads as TGTGCCAGCAGCTTAGTGGCCGGGACAGGGTCCTACGAGCAGTACTTC. Protein sequence: CASSLVAGTGSYEQYF.

This chain uses TRBV4-3 with TRBJ2-7; 9 bases fit TRBD2. The CDR3 has 17 amino acids. The V segment lost 2 bases and the J segment 0 bases; nucleotides outside the gene matches: 8. Germline assignment: CDR1 LGHNA and CDR2 YSLEER. The CDR3 sequence is CASSQRLSGGNSYEQYF. CDR3 bases: TGCGCCAGCAGCCAAAGGCTTAGCGGGGGCAACTCCTACGAGCAGTACTTC.

Note on this clone: The same CDR3 also results from other DNA sequences found in this sample. This chain connects TRBV4-2 to TRBJ2-7; weak D call: TRBD1 (6 bases). The CDR3 length is 14 residues. Germline V gene sequence: CDR1 LGHNA, CDR2 YNFKEQ. The V end lost 4 bases, the J end lost 2 bases, and 12 bases lay between the germline ends. This CDR3 is CASSPPGTTYEQYF. As DNA, the CDR3 is TGTGCCAGCAGCCCGCCAGGGACAACCTACGAGCAGTACTTC.

This chain uses TRBV21-1 with TRBJ2-3; TRBD1 reflects the table's D call only, with no check against the DNA. TRBV21-1 is labeled a pseudogene. The CDR3 consists of 16 residues. CDR3: CASNPRVTQRGDTQYF. CDR3 nucleotide sequence: TGTGCCAGCAATCCCAGGGTCACCCAAAGGGGGGATACGCAGTATTTT.

This chain uses TRBV6-5 with TRBJ2-1; no reliable D call. V lost 4 bases and J 9 bases, leaving 13 bases between the germline ends. This CDR3 has 13 residues. The germline CDR1 and CDR2 sequences are MNHEY and SVGAGI. As DNA, the CDR3 is TGTGCCAGCAGTTCTACCCCTGGTGCTGAGCAGTTCTTC. Protein: CASSSTPGAEQFF.

The chain links TRBV27 to TRBJ2-7, with D perhaps matching TRBD2 (6 bases). The V and J ends lost 4 bases and 7 bases respectively, with 8 bases between them. This CDR3 spans 11 amino acids. Germline V gene data show CDR1 as MNHEY and CDR2 as SMNVEV (reference sequence). In DNA form, the CDR3 reads TGTGCCAGCAGTTCCGCGGGGGAGCAGTACTTC. Protein product: CASSSAGEQYF.